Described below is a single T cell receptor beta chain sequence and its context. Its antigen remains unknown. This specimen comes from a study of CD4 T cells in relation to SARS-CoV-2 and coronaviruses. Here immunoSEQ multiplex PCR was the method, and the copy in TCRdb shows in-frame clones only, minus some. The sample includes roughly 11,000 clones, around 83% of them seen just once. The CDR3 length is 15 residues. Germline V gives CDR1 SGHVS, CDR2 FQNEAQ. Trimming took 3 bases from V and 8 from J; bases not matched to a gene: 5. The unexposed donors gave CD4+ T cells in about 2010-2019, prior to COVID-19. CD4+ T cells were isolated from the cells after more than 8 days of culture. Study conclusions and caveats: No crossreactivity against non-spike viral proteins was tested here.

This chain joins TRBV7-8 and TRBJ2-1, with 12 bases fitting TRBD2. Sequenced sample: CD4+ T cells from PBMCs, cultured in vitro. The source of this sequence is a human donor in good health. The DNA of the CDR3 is TGTGCCAGCAGCTTTCTAGCGGGGGGGAGGGATGAGCAGTTCTTC. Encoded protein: CASSFLAGGRDEQFF.